The sequence of this T cell receptor (beta chain) was determined in a study of blood T cell repertoires in COVID-19. This CDR3 region has 17 residues. V gave up 3 bases and J gave up 3 bases, with 21 bases separating them. The germline V gene has CDR1 SGDLS and CDR2 YYNGEE. Data came from immunoSEQ multiplex PCR; TCRdb stores just in-frame clones and leaves some out. The table lists about 300,000 clones, roughly 86% of them singletons. The TCR originated in a woman younger than 30 who had recovered from COVID-19. Sequenced material: PBMCs or T cells enriched from blood (not recorded which). This sequence joins TRBV9 and TRBJ2-5; weak D call: TRBD2 (5 bases). CDR3 DNA sequence: TGTGCCAGCAGCGCCGAAGGTAGCCGGGGAATAAAAGAGACCCAGTACTTC. This encodes CASSAEGSRGIKETQYF.